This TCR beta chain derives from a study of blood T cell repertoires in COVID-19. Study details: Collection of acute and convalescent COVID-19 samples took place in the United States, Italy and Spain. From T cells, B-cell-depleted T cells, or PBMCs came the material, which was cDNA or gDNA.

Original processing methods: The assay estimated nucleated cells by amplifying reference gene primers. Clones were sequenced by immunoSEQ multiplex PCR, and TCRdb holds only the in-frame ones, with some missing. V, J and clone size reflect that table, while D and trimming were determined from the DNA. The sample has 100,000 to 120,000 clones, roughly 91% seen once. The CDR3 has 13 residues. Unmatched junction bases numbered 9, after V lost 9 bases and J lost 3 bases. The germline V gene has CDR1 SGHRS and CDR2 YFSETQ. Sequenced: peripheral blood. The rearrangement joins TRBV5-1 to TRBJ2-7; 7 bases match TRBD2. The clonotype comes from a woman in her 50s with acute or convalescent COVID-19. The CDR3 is CATVGAGDYEQYF. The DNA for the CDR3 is TGCGCCACCGTCGGGGCGGGGGACTACGAGCAGTACTTC.